This T cell receptor (beta chain) was identified during a study of CD8 T cells in Susac syndrome. Sequencing of TCR beta was performed on blood CD8+ T cells and on blood CD4+ T cells. RNA in amounts of 0.5 to 1 ug was reverse transcribed with random hexamers. Across 54 Vbeta and 13 Jbeta, TCR beta CDR3 was amplified with immunoSEQ multiplex PCR. One entry per CDR3 protein, called by TCRdb with MiXCR from the immunoSEQ multiplex PCR reads. The repertoire holds about 200,000 distinct CDR3 sequences, with approximately 96% as singletons. Germline CDR1 is SGHVS and CDR2 is FNYEAQ. The ends were cut back, 1 base at V and 0 bases at J, with 6 bases in the middle. The CDR3 consists of 15 residues.

The source of this sequence is a human donor with multiple sclerosis. This chain connects TRBV7-6 to TRBJ1-4; D is unresolved. The specimen sequenced was CD4+ T cells from PBMCs. CDR3: CASSLVEATNEKLFF. The CDR3 DNA follows: TGTGCCAGCAGCTTAGTCGAAGCAACTAATGAAAAACTGTTTTTT.